This TCR beta chain appears in the sequencing data of a study of cytomegalovirus exposure and HLA in healthy donors. General study results and limits: Investigators reported 150 to 200 TCR beta chains as tied to cytomegalovirus.

The assay was immunoSEQ multiplex PCR, and TCRdb's table has in-frame clones only and misses some. In the table there are 65,000 to 85,000 clones, roughly 94% of which are singletons. Concerning this clone itself: Its matching antigen is unknown.

Germline-derived CDR1 and CDR2 are LGHNA and YSLEER. The CDR3 is made up of 15 amino acids. V was pared by 4 bases and J by 2 bases, with 6 bases of the junction left unmatched. Sample: PBMCs. The clonotype was recovered from a woman aged 18-35 years in good health and CMV-seronegative. The chain links TRBV4-3 to TRBJ2-7; 9 bases align to TRBD1. The CDR3 DNA reads as TGCGCCAGCAGCCGAGCCGGGACAGGGCCCTACGAGCAGTACTTC. Translation gives CASSRAGTGPYEQYF.